The next 23 T cell receptor beta chains were all read from a single sample in a study of early T cells in non-severe SARS-CoV-2 infection. TCRdb used MiXCR to reprocess the 5' RACE reads, holding one entry per CDR3 protein. The repertoire holds around 80,000 distinct CDR3 sequences, less than 15% seen once, with about 3.4% in the top ten. Sequences were obtained from whole blood. The source of these receptors is an adult who was a healthcare worker with PCR-confirmed SARS-CoV-2 infection or an uninfected control (not recorded which).

The rearrangement links TRBV28 to TRBJ2-7, with TRBD2 as a possible D gene (5 bases). Trimming shortened V by 4 bases and J by 3 bases, and 13 bases separated the two germline ends. From germline, CDR1 is MDHEN and CDR2 SYDVKM. This CDR3 region has 14 residues. CDR3 nucleotide sequence: TGTGCCAGCAGTTACCTCTCAGGAGGCTACGAGCAGTACTTC. Translation gives CASSYLSGGYEQYF.

Many counts were recorded for this clonotype. For the CDR3, the DNA is TGCAGCGCCAAGGACTATTTGCAGTTCTTC. As protein: CSAKDYLQFF. The chain couples TRBV29-1 to TRBJ2-1; D perhaps matches TRBD2 (6 bases). Germline CDR1 SQVTM, CDR2 ANQGSEA. V lost 7 bases and J lost 12, with 13 bases in between. The CDR3 contains 10 residues.

This chain uses TRBV7-3 with TRBJ2-3, with 10 bases matching TRBD2. Germline CDR1 is SGHTA and CDR2 is FQGTGA. The V segment lost 7 bases and the J segment 0 bases; nucleotides outside the gene matches: 13. The CDR3 sequence is 18 residues long. CDR3 protein: CASTPHGSSGGSTDTQYF. The CDR3 nucleotides read TGTGCCAGCACCCCACACGGGTCTAGCGGGGGCAGCACAGATACGCAGTATTTT.

This chain joins TRBV27 and TRBJ2-3, with 11 bases matching TRBD2. The CDR3 contains 17 residues. CDR1 and CDR2 (germline): MNHEY, SMNVEV (reference sequence). V lost 3 bases and J lost 2; bases outside the gene matches: 7. The CDR3 sequence: CASSFDGLAGSTDTQYF. The CDR3 DNA sequence: TGTGCCAGCAGTTTCGACGGACTAGCGGGTTCCACAGATACGCAGTATTTT.

This clonotype was seen ten or more times. The chain couples TRBV20-1 to TRBJ2-7; possible D gene TRBD2, 7 bases. V was trimmed by 7 bases and J by 3 bases, leaving 22 bases between them. Germline V lookup: CDR1 DFQATT, CDR2 SNEGSKA (reference sequence). This CDR3 region has 15 residues. CDR3 bases: TGCAGTGGAAAGGGGGTAGCGGGTCGGGGCTACGAGCAGTACTTC. Its translation: CSGKGVAGRGYEQYF.

There are many counts of this clonotype. The chain has TRBV6-1 and TRBJ2-7, with TRBD1 identical over 8 bases. The CDR3 spans 15 residues. The germline V gene encodes CDR1 MNHNS and CDR2 SASEGT. Trimming removed 7 bases from V and 2 bases from J; junction bases left unmatched: 10. The CDR3 DNA follows: TGTGCCAGCATTCCGACAGGGGTCCTACCCTACGAGCAGTACTTC. Protein sequence: CASIPTGVLPYEQYF.

This clonotype was detected many times. This sequence joins TRBV29-1 and TRBJ2-3, with 9 bases matching TRBD2. The V gene end was trimmed by 7 bases and the J gene end by 2 bases; junction bases not matched to a gene: 10. Per germline, CDR1 SQVTM and CDR2 ANQGSEA. This CDR3 has 15 amino acids. The DNA of the CDR3 is TGCAGCGCTACCGTGACTAGCGGACTCACAGATACGCAGTATTTT. Translation gives CSATVTSGLTDTQYF.

This clonotype was seen a few times. The J gene is TRBJ2-3, the V gene TRBV20-1, with 8 bases identical to TRBD2. The CDR3 covers 16 residues. Per germline, CDR1 DFQATT and CDR2 SNEGSKA (reference sequence). After removal of 0 bases from V and 0 bases from J, the junction contained 5 bases not matched to a gene. CDR3 in DNA: TGCAGTGCTAGAGATGATTTAGCGGGGAGCACAGATACGCAGTATTTT. Amino acid sequence: CSARDDLAGSTDTQYF.

This clonotype was recorded a few times. This rearrangement joins TRBV10-3 to TRBJ1-3; 8 bases fit TRBD1. Per the germline V gene, CDR1 is ENHRY and CDR2 is SYGVKD. The CDR3 extends over 17 amino acids. The ends lost 0 bases at V and 4 bases at J; junction bases unmatched: 8. In nucleotides, the CDR3 is TGTGCCATCAGTGAGTCCAGTCCGGGACAGGTCGGAAACACCATATATTTT. This codes for CAISESSPGQVGNTIYF.

This clonotype was recorded at least ten times. The V call is TRBV20-1, the J call TRBJ2-5; TRBD1 agrees at 11 bases. J was trimmed by 6 bases and V by 3 bases; bases with no gene match: 6. The germline CDR1 and CDR2 sequences are DFQATT and SNEGSKA (reference sequence). The CDR3 has 14 amino acids. Written as DNA, the CDR3 is TGCAGTGCTAGGGGGGACAGGGGGGCGAAGACCCAGTACTTC. Translated, it gives CSARGDRGAKTQYF.

The chain is built from TRBV2 and TRBJ2-1, with D perhaps TRBD1 (6 bases). Germline assignment: CDR1 SNHLY and CDR2 FYNNEI. V was cut by 5 bases and J by 7 bases, with 18 bases left in between. There are 15 residues in the CDR3. The CDR3 protein is CASSLIRGLKNEQFF. The CDR3, as DNA: TGTGCCAGCAGTCTCATCAGGGGTCTGAAGAATGAGCAGTTCTTC.

This clonotype was counted between two and nine times. The V call is TRBV28, the J call TRBJ2-7; possibly TRBD1 for D (5 bases). Germline-derived CDR1 and CDR2 are MDHEN and SYDVKM. CDR3 length equals 16 residues. V lost 3 bases and J lost 4, with 19 bases in between. CDR3 coding DNA: TGTGCCAGCAGTTTCCCCTTCGGTAGGGGTCTTTACGAGCAGTACTTC. Its protein product is CASSFPFGRGLYEQYF.

The rearrangement joins TRBV6-1 to TRBJ1-3, with D possibly TRBD1 on 5 matching bases. The CDR3 runs to 16 residues. In germline, CDR1 is MNHNS, CDR2 SASEGT. V was pared by 2 bases and J by 0 bases, with 11 bases between. In DNA form, the CDR3 reads TGTGCCAGCAGTGAACCCGGGACCCTCTCTGGAAACACCATATATTTT. It translates to CASSEPGTLSGNTIYF.

This clonotype was recorded many times. The J gene is TRBJ1-5, the V gene TRBV20-1; D not resolved. Trimming removed 6 bases from V and 1 base from J, with 7 bases in between. There are 12 residues in the CDR3. Germline CDR1 and CDR2: DFQATT and SNEGSKA (reference sequence). The CDR3 reads CSALGSNQPQHF. The CDR3 bases are TGCAGTGCCTTAGGCAGCAATCAGCCCCAGCATTTT.

Of note for this clonotype: At one of its ends the junction is not consistent with the germline gene, which may arise from a read error. The chain joins TRBV13 to TRBJ1-1; D is possibly TRBD1 (6 bases). Germline loops: CDR1 PRHDT, CDR2 FYEKMQ (reference sequence). The CDR3 consists of 14 residues. In DNA form, the CDR3 reads TGTGTCAGCAGCTTAACAGGGCAGTCAGCTGAAGCTTTCTTT. Protein product: CVSSLTGQSAEAFF.

V gene TRBV6-5 combines with J gene TRBJ2-2, with D possibly matching TRBD2 (6 bases). The V end lost 8 bases, the J end lost 6 bases, and 13 bases lay between the germline ends. The CDR3 extends over 13 amino acids. Germline CDR1 MNHEY, CDR2 SVGAGI. CDR3 protein: CASGGRHAGELFF. CDR3 DNA: TGTGCCAGCGGGGGGAGGCACGCCGGGGAGCTGTTTTTT.

This clonotype has more than one count but fewer than ten. The chain joins TRBV20-1 to TRBJ1-1, with 7 bases fitting TRBD1. The germline gives CDR1 DFQATT, CDR2 SNEGSKA (reference sequence). The CDR3 runs 13 residues. The V gene end was trimmed by 3 bases and the J gene end by 11 bases; junction bases not matched to a gene: 12. CDR3 sequence: CSASPGQRIEAFF. In nucleotides, the CDR3 is TGCAGTGCTAGCCCGGGACAGCGAATCGAGGCTTTCTTT.

The table lists this clonotype with many counts. This chain uses TRBV3-1 with TRBJ2-1; D call uncertain. This CDR3 has 11 residues. V was shortened by 4 bases and J by 9 bases, with 7 bases between the two germline ends. Per germline, CDR1 LGHDT and CDR2 YNNKEL (reference sequence). The CDR3 DNA is TGTGCCAGCAGCCTTGAAGGTGAGCAGTTCTTC. Translating it yields CASSLEGEQFF.

This chain links TRBV3-1 with TRBJ1-2, with a possible D match to TRBD1 (6 bases). V was cut by 1 base and J by 6 bases, with 15 bases left in between. This CDR3 region has 15 residues. The germline V gene has CDR1 LGHDT and CDR2 YNNKEL (reference sequence). CDR3: CASSQVDETGNGYTF. CDR3 nucleotide sequence: TGTGCCAGCAGCCAAGTGGACGAGACAGGAAATGGCTACACCTTC. Full variable domain (rest looked up from reference TRBV3-1 and TRBJ1-2): DTAVSQTPKYLVTQMGNDKSIKCEQNLGHDTMYWYKQDSKKFLKIMFSYNNKELIINETVPNRFSPKSPDKAHLNLHINSLELGDSAVYFCASSQVDETGNGYTFGSGTRLTVV.

The genes are TRBV18 and TRBJ2-5; D is unresolved. The CDR3 totals 13 residues. Germline CDR1 reads KGHSH; CDR2 reads LQKENI. Trimming removed 2 bases from V and 4 bases from J, with 8 bases in between. CDR3 sequence: CASSPGLRETQYF. CDR3 sequence (DNA): TGTGCCAGCTCACCAGGCCTTCGAGAGACCCAGTACTTC.

This clonotype was counted a few times. The gene calls are TRBV12-3 or TRBV12-4 and TRBJ2-2, with unresolved D. The V end lost 4 bases, the J end lost 4 bases, and 10 bases lay between the germline ends. The CDR3 totals 14 residues. The CDR3 is CASSSGPPTGELFF. The CDR3 region has the DNA TGTGCCAGCAGTTCCGGGCCCCCCACCGGGGAGCTGTTTTTT.

This clonotype was detected many times. The genes are TRBV19 and TRBJ2-1, with 7 nucleotides matching TRBD2. This CDR3 region has 15 residues. Looked up from germline, CDR1 is LNHDA and CDR2 is SQIVND (reference sequence). J lost 5 bases, V lost 3 bases, and 7 bases had no gene match. The CDR3 DNA follows: TGTGCCAGTAGTATCATCAGCGGGGTAAACAATGAGCAGTTCTTC. It encodes CASSIISGVNNEQFF.

The chain joins TRBV29-1 to TRBJ2-7; 12 bases are shared with TRBD1. V trimming: 1 base; J trimming: 6 bases; junction bases outside the gene matches: 4. The CDR3 extends over 14 amino acids. Germline V gene lookup returns CDR1 SQVTM and CDR2 ANQGSEA. This CDR3 is CSVEGDRGRAEQYF. DNA for the CDR3: TGCAGCGTTGAAGGGGACAGGGGGCGCGCCGAGCAGTACTTC.